The present entry profiles one T cell receptor (beta chain) with its context. Germline CDR1 SNHLY, CDR2 FYNNEI. Trimming at V came to 8 bases and at J to 2 bases, leaving 8 bases not matched to a gene. CDR3 size: 14 residues. The data are from a study of blood T cell repertoires in COVID-19. For the study at large: Donors in the United States, Italy and Spain gave samples during acute or convalescent COVID-19. T cells, B-cell-depleted T cells, or PBMCs supplied cDNA or gDNA.

How the authors handled the data: Reference gene primer amplification yielded estimated nucleated cell counts. Profiling relied on immunoSEQ multiplex PCR, and the TCRdb table lists in-frame clones only, not all of them. V, J and clone size were drawn from that table, and D and trimming were deduced from the DNA. The sample carries around 250,000 clones, roughly 89% recorded once. V usage is TRBV2 and J usage is TRBJ2-5; TRBD1 matches 7 bases. The clonotype comes from a woman aged 40-49 years who had recovered from COVID-19. The sample consisted of peripheral blood. The CDR3 is CASQTGNFQETQYF. CDR3 DNA sequence: TGTGCCAGCCAGACAGGGAATTTTCAAGAGACCCAGTACTTC.